The 20 T cell receptor beta chains reported below all come from one sample, sequenced in a study of shared clonotypes between healthy human individuals. The method was immunoSEQ multiplex PCR; TCRdb's version includes in-frame clones alone and lacks a portion of them. The profile shows 2 million to 2.5 million clones, approximately 90% of them singletons. Input material: naive CD4+ T cells from PBMCs. The sample's subset: CD45RA+ positively selected. Receptors originate from a man between 18 and 35 years old in good health. Some clones in this sample may be carry-over from other donors' samples.

The CDR3 DNA follows: TGCGCCAGCAGCCAAGGGACAGGGTTCCTAACTAATGAAAAACTGTTTTTT. This encodes CASSQGTGFLTNEKLFF. The chain employs TRBV4-1 and TRBJ1-4, with 8 positions matching TRBD1. V dropped 1 base and J dropped 1; count of bases not matched to a gene: 5. The germline gives CDR1 MGHRA, CDR2 YSYEKL. The CDR3 has 17 amino acids.

A word on this clone: The sample carries other DNA sequences with the same CDR3. This CDR3 reads CAWGDSSYEQYF. CDR3 DNA: TGTGCCTGGGGGGACTCGTCCTACGAGCAGTACTTC. The V call is TRBV30, the J call TRBJ2-7, with a weak D call TRBD2 (6 bases). The V end lost 5 bases, the J end lost 1 base, and 9 bases lay between the germline ends. In germline, CDR1 is GTSNPN, CDR2 SVGIG (reference sequence). This CDR3 is 12 amino acids long.

Turning to this clone: The final CDR3 position lacks the conserved phenylalanine or tryptophan, pointing to a likely read error. The V gene is TRBV5-1, the J gene TRBJ2-3; TRBD2 aligns across 7 bases. CDR3 length: 14 residues. Per the germline V gene, CDR1 is SGHRS and CDR2 is YFSETQ. After removal of 7 bases from V and 5 bases from J, the junction contained 10 bases not matched to a gene. The CDR3 reads CASGRALGGDTQYS. CDR3 DNA sequence: TGCGCCAGCGGGAGGGCCCTTGGCGGAGATACGCAGTATTCT.

The V gene is TRBV18, the J gene TRBJ1-2; the match to TRBD1 covers 7 bases. The V and J ends lost 3 bases and 5 bases, in that order; junction bases with no gene match: 6. Germline CDR1 and CDR2: KGHSH and LQKENI. CDR3 length: 14 amino acids. The CDR3 nucleotides read TGTGCCAGCTCACCCCAGGGACAGCCATATGGCTACACCTTC. Protein sequence: CASSPQGQPYGYTF.

This chain joins TRBV19 and TRBJ2-7; D is possibly TRBD2 (6 bases). The CDR3 covers 11 residues. Germline lookup yields CDR1 LNHDA and CDR2 SQIVND (reference sequence). Deletions cut 11 bases from V and 4 bases from J, with 12 bases between. CDR3 in amino acids: CAVGGNYEQYF. As DNA, the CDR3 is TGTGCCGTTGGCGGGAATTACGAGCAGTACTTC.

The chain links TRBV9 to TRBJ2-7; unclear D gene. The V and J ends lost 1 base and 2 bases respectively, with 10 bases between them. This CDR3 has 14 amino acids. Per germline, CDR1 SGDLS and CDR2 YYNGEE. Written as DNA, the CDR3 is TGTGCCAGCAGCGTACAAGACATGGCCTACGAGCAGTACTTC. It specifies CASSVQDMAYEQYF.

This chain uses TRBV9 with TRBJ2-6; D gene uncertain. CDR3 length: 16 residues. Looked up from germline, CDR1 is SGDLS and CDR2 is YYNGEE. Trimming took off 2 bases at V and 1 base at J, with 10 bases between the two ends. For the CDR3, the DNA is TGTGCCAGCAGCGTGAGTTCGGTATCTGGGGCCAACGTCCTGACTTTC. Its protein is CASSVSSVSGANVLTF.

The chain recombines TRBV19 with TRBJ2-3; 8 nucleotides match TRBD1. V shed 3 bases, J shed 5 bases, and the junction held 4 bases outside the gene matches. Germline CDR1 is LNHDA and CDR2 is SQIVND (reference sequence). This CDR3 has 14 amino acids. The CDR3 DNA sequence: TGTGCCAGTAGTATTCAGGGGGCGGGAGATACGCAGTATTTT. Amino acid sequence: CASSIQGAGDTQYF.

The rearrangement uses TRBV27 and TRBJ1-1, with D unclear. The CDR3 has 13 residues. Germline lookup yields CDR1 MNHEY and CDR2 SMNVEV (reference sequence). Trimming took off 4 bases at V and 7 bases at J, with 13 bases between the two ends. As DNA, the CDR3 is TGTGCCAGCAGTTCCGCGTTTCCCAGTGAAGCTTTCTTT. Protein product: CASSSAFPSEAFF.

The chain couples TRBV5-1 to TRBJ2-1; D is unclear. Germline V gene data show CDR1 as SGHRS and CDR2 as YFSETQ. This CDR3 has 18 residues. Trimming removed 0 bases at V and 0 bases at J, with 16 bases between. Written as DNA, the CDR3 is TGCGCCAGCAGCTTGGCCGGACCTGGCACCAGCTCCTACAATGAGCAGTTCTTC. The encoded protein is CASSLAGPGTSSYNEQFF.

A word on this clone: Other nucleotide sequences from this sample produce the same CDR3. The chain combines TRBV5-6 with TRBJ2-3; D gene unclear. There are 14 residues in the CDR3. Germline V gene lookup returns CDR1 SGHDT and CDR2 YYEEEE. V was cut by 0 bases and J by 2 bases, with 7 bases left in between. CDR3 residues: CASSLDRVTDTQYF. The CDR3 bases are TGTGCCAGCAGCTTGGACAGAGTCACAGATACGCAGTATTTT. The variable domain in full, with the rest retrieved from reference TRBV5-6 and TRBJ2-3, is DAGVTQSPTHLIKTRGQQVTLRCSPKSGHDTVSWYQQALGQGPQFIFQYYEEEERQRGNFPDRFSGHQFPNYSSELNVNALLLGDSALYLCASSLDRVTDTQYFGPGTRLTVL.

The chain joins TRBV6-1 to TRBJ1-1; D remains ambiguous. CDR1 is MNHNS and CDR2 is SASEGT in the germline V gene. V lost 4 bases and J 0 bases, leaving 6 bases between the germline ends. This CDR3 has 13 residues. The CDR3: CASSVRVNTEAFF. For the CDR3, the DNA is TGTGCCAGCAGTGTACGAGTGAACACTGAAGCTTTCTTT.

This clone came up a few times. This sequence joins TRBV28 and TRBJ1-2; TRBD1 is a possible D gene (5 bases). This CDR3 contains 13 residues. V shed 3 bases and J shed 6 bases, with 11 bases lying between them. CDR1 is MDHEN, CDR2 SYDVKM, per germline. CDR3 loop: CASSLRDFHGYTF. CDR3 DNA sequence: TGTGCCAGCAGTTTGAGGGACTTCCATGGCTACACCTTC.

In its sample, this clone was seen once. This chain joins TRBV9 and TRBJ2-3; D uncertain. Germline loops: CDR1 SGDLS, CDR2 YYNGEE. The V end was cut by 4 bases, the J end by 6 bases, with 15 bases between. The CDR3 contains 14 residues. The CDR3 coding sequence is TGTGCCAGCAGCCCAGGTGGGTTAGGGGATACGCAGTATTTT. Protein product: CASSPGGLGDTQYF.

The chain is built from TRBV28 and TRBJ2-5, with TRBD2 matching over 12 bases. The J call is uncertain, as TRBJ2-7 better fits the DNA end. This CDR3 is built from 15 residues. Germline values: CDR1 MDHEN, CDR2 SYDVKM. The DNA of the CDR3 is TGTGCCACCAAGTGGACTAGCGGGGTCGCCTACGAGCAGTACTTC. Its protein product is CATKWTSGVAYEQYF.

This CDR3 is CASSLKGGAMDGYTF. The CDR3, as DNA: TGTGCCAGCAGCTTGAAAGGGGGCGCGATGGATGGCTACACCTTC. The chain is built from TRBV5-4 and TRBJ1-2, with 7 bases lining up with TRBD1. The CDR3 spans 15 residues. Trimming cost V 1 base and J 6 bases; bases outside gene matches: 9. Germline V CDR1 and CDR2: SGHNT, YYREEE (reference sequence).

Only one count was recorded for this clone. The chain couples TRBV7-2 to TRBJ2-7; 9 positions match TRBD2. CDR3 size: 15 residues. In germline, CDR1 is SGHTA, CDR2 FQGNSA. Germline trimming cut 7 bases from V and 2 bases from J; bases unmatched to any gene: 9. CDR3 DNA: TGTGCCAGCACCATCGGGGCGGGAGGGCCCTACGAGCAGTACTTC. This codes for CASTIGAGGPYEQYF.

J is TRBJ2-7 and V is TRBV6-1; D call uncertain. The CDR3 has 13 amino acids. Trimming removed 5 bases from V and 2 bases from J, with 10 bases in between. Germline CDR1 and CDR2: MNHNS and SASEGT. The CDR3 spells CASSLRVPYEQYF. In nucleotides, the CDR3 is TGTGCCAGCAGTCTACGGGTGCCCTACGAGCAGTACTTC.

V and J are TRBV28 and TRBJ2-1; D is perhaps TRBD2 (6 bases). The germline V gene encodes CDR1 MDHEN and CDR2 SYDVKM. The V end lost 2 bases, the J end lost 9 bases, and 17 bases lay between the germline ends. The CDR3 sequence is 15 residues long. CDR3 sequence: CASSLSLGGTVEQFF. The CDR3 DNA follows: TGTGCCAGCAGTTTAAGTCTTGGGGGGACCGTTGAGCAGTTCTTC.

V usage is TRBV19 and J usage is TRBJ2-5, with a weak D call TRBD2 (7 bases). This CDR3 contains 17 residues. Per the germline V gene, CDR1 is LNHDA and CDR2 is SQIVND (reference sequence). Trimming took 4 bases from V and 1 from J, leaving 19 bases between them. CDR3 in amino acids: CASSSLGGDWRQETQYF. In nucleotides, the CDR3 is TGTGCCAGTAGTAGCCTAGGGGGGGACTGGCGCCAAGAGACCCAGTACTTC.